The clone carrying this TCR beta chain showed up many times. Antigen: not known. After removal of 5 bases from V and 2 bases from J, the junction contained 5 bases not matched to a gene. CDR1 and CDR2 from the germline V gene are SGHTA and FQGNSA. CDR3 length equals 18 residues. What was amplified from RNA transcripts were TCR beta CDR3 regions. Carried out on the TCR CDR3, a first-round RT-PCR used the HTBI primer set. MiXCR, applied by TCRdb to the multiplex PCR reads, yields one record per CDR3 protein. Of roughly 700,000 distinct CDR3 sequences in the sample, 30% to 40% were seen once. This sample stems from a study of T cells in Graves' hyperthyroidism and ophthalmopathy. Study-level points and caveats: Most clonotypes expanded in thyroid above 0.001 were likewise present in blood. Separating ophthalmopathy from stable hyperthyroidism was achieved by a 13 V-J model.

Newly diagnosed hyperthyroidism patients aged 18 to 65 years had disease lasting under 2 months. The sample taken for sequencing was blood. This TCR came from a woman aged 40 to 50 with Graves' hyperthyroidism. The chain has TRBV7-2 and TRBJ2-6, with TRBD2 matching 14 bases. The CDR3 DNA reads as TGTGCCAGCAGCCTACGACTAGCGGGGGGGCCTGGGGCCAACGTCCTGACTTTC. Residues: CASSLRLAGGPGANVLTF.